The rows below give T cell receptor beta chains drawn from one sample of a study of blood T cell repertoires in COVID-19. Repertoires were generated with immunoSEQ multiplex PCR, while TCRdb's copy carries only in-frame clones and drops some. This sample has approximately 180,000 clones, with about 90% found just once. Sequencing was done on a sample of PBMCs or T cells enriched from blood (not recorded which). The receptors come from a human donor with acute COVID-19. The donor label of this sample is uncertain. CDR3s include the opening cysteine and the closing phenylalanine or tryptophan. The D gene is left open where the match is weak. Clone sizes are given selectively: once, few, many, or a class where the clone is expanded.

clone size | J gene | V gene | D gene | CDR3 DNA | CDR3 protein
once | TRBJ1-4 | TRBV6-2/TRBV6-3 | - | TGTGCCAGCAGCGCCGGACATTCAGGAGATGAAAAACTGTTTTTT | CASSAGHSGDEKLFF
- | TRBJ2-6 | TRBV4-1 | TRBD1 | TGCGCCAGCAGCCAAGTAACCTCGGGACAGGGGTCCCCTGGGGCCAACGTCCTGACTTTC | CASSQVTSGQGSPGANVLTF
- | TRBJ1-4 | TRBV30 | - | TGTGCCTGGAGTGGGTGGCAGGATAATGAAAAACTGTTTTTT | CAWSGWQDNEKLFF
- | TRBJ1-1 | TRBV5-4 | - | TGTGCCAGCAGCTTGGACCCGGGGATGAACACTGAAGCTTTCTTT | CASSLDPGMNTEAFF
- | TRBJ2-2 | TRBV18 | TRBD1 | TGTGCCAGCTCACCACAAGGGACAGGGGGCACCGGGGAGCTGTTTTTT | CASSPQGTGGTGELFF
- | TRBJ1-3 | TRBV7-2 | - | TGTGCCAGCAGCCTCGTTGGGGGGGGCGTGGGAAACACCATATATTTT | CASSLVGGGVGNTIYF
once | TRBJ1-5 | TRBV19 | - | TGTGCCAGTAGTATAGGGAGTCCTATCAATCAGCCCCAGCATTTT | CASSIGSPINQPQHF
- | TRBJ2-7 | TRBV7-2 | TRBD2 | TGTGCCAGCAGCGGCTCGGGAACTAGCGGCTCCTACGAGCAGTACTTC | CASSGSGTSGSYEQYF
- | TRBJ2-7 | TRBV7-9 | - | TGTGCCAGCAGCTTAGTACCGACAGCGACCCACTACGAGCAGTACTTC | CASSLVPTATHYEQYF
- | TRBJ1-5 | TRBV2 | TRBD1 | TGTGCCAGCAGTGATTCGGACAGGGGCTCGAATCAGCCCCAGCATTTT | CASSDSDRGSNQPQHF
- | TRBJ1-2 | TRBV6-5 | - | TGTGCCAGCAGCACAATTCCGGGTGGCTACACCTTC | CASSTIPGGYTF
- | TRBJ1-2 | TRBV21-1 | - | TGTGCCAGCAGCAAAGGCTGGACAGGGCGACGCCTTCGACGCTATGGCTACACCTTC | CASSKGWTGRRLRRYGYTF
- | TRBJ1-5 | TRBV19 | - | TGTGCCAGTAACCTAGGTGGAGGGAGGAGGCCCCAGCATTTT | CASNLGGGRRPQHF
- | TRBJ2-7 | TRBV11-3 | - | TGTGCCAGCAGCCCCACCGGGACAACCCCCTCCTACGAGCAGTACTTC | CASSPTGTTPSYEQYF
- | TRBJ2-7 | TRBV18 | TRBD2 | TGTGCCAGCTCACCACGGGAACTAGCGGGGGGTCTATCCTACGAGCAGTACTTC | CASSPRELAGGLSYEQYF
- | TRBJ2-5 | TRBV5-1 | TRBD1 | TGCGCCAGCAGCTCGACAGGGGGAGGTCAAGAGACCCAGTACTTC | CASSSTGGGQETQYF
- | TRBJ1-3 | TRBV6-5 | - | TGTGCCAGCAGTTTACAGGGAGAAACTGGAAACACCATATATTTT | CASSLQGETGNTIYF
- | TRBJ1-1 | TRBV4-1 | - | TGCGCCAGCAGCCAGGAGGCGGACACTGAAGCTTTCTTT | CASSQEADTEAFF
- | TRBJ1-2 | TRBV2 | - | TGTGCCAGCAGTGGAATTGACAGCCTCCTCAACTATGGCTACACCTTC | CASSGIDSLLNYGYTF
- | TRBJ1-4 | TRBV18 | - | TGTGCCAGCTCACCCCAGGGGATCTTCGCTGAAAAACTGTTTTTT | CASSPQGIFAEKLFF